This T cell receptor (beta chain) was captured by sequencing in a study of early T cells in non-severe SARS-CoV-2 infection. One entry per CDR3 protein results from TCRdb running MiXCR on the 5' RACE reads. Seen here are some 87,000 distinct CDR3 sequences, 9.5% to 15% observed once, and the top ten hold about 1%. V trimming: 2 bases; J trimming: 5 bases; junction bases outside the gene matches: 5. This CDR3 has 15 residues. The germline V gene encodes CDR1 DFQATT and CDR2 SNEGSKA (reference sequence). The V and J genes are TRBV20-1 and TRBJ2-1; 11 bases agree with TRBD2. The receptor was derived from an adult who was a healthcare worker with PCR-confirmed SARS-CoV-2 infection or an uninfected control (not recorded which). The sample comprised whole blood. The CDR3 is CSARTSGRKDNEQFF. CDR3 DNA: TGCAGTGCTAGAACTAGCGGGAGAAAAGACAATGAGCAGTTCTTC.